This paragraph reports one TCR beta chain. Its antigen remains unidentified. The data belong to a study of post-analysis software for immune sequencing data. Study-level findings and limits: Patients had higher frequencies than controls of roughly five TRBV segments, including TRBV5-6, TRBV5-1 and TRBV20-1. Comparison with controls showed significantly lower normalized Chao1 diversity in multiple sclerosis patients. With F measure, samples from one preparation batch clustered together strongly.

Prepared libraries of TCR beta cDNA carried unique molecular identifiers. TCRdb redid the calling of the PCR reads with MiXCR, one entry per CDR3 protein. The sample lists 650,000 to 850,000 distinct CDR3 sequences, roughly 50% occurring once. This CDR3 is 15 amino acids long. CDR1 is MGHDK and CDR2 is SYGVNS in the germline V gene. The V end lost 3 bases, the J end lost 6 bases, and 17 bases lay between the germline ends. V usage is TRBV25-1 and J usage is TRBJ1-2; no firm D call. Sequencing was carried out using blood. The sequence came from a girl under 18 with multiple sclerosis. CDR3 in DNA: TGTGCCAGCAGTGAGACGGCCATACAAGGCGATGGCTACACCTTC. Its translation: CASSETAIQGDGYTF.